This entry features one TCR beta chain sequence. Its antigen remains unidentified. The assay was immunoSEQ multiplex PCR, and TCRdb's table has in-frame clones only and misses some. The repertoire holds over a million clones, with approximately 78% as singletons. The record originates from a study of shared clonotypes between healthy human individuals. Regarding the study as a whole: Relative to memory subsets, naive subsets generally showed larger estimated richness.

CDR1 is MDHEN, CDR2 SYDVKM, per germline. The CDR3 runs to 12 residues. V was trimmed by 3 bases and J by 5 bases, leaving 8 bases between them. From CD4+ cells came CD45RA+ naive and CD45RA-negative memory subsets. This rearrangement joins TRBV28 to TRBJ2-7; D not certain. This sequence was found in a man aged 18 to 29 in good health. Some clones in this sample may be carry-over from other donors' samples. The material sequenced was memory CD4+ T cells from PBMCs. Subset indicated: CD45RA-negative fraction. Here the CDR3 reads CASSLASDEQYF. The CDR3 bases are TGTGCCAGCAGTTTGGCTTCCGACGAGCAGTACTTC.